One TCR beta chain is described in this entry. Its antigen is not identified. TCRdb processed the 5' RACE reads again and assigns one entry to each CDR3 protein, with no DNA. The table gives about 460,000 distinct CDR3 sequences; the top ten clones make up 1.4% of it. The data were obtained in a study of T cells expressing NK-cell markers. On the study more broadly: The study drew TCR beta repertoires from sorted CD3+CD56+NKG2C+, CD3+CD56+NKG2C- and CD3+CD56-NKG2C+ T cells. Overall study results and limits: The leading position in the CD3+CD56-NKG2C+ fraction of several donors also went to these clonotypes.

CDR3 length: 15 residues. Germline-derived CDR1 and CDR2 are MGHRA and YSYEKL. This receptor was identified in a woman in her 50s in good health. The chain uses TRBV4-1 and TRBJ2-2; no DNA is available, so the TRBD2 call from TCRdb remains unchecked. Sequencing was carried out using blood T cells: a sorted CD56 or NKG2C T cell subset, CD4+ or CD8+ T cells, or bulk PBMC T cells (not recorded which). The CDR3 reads CASSRNGLSPGELFF.